One and the same sample provided the 22 T cell receptor beta chains below, sequenced in a study of molecular identifiers for immune sequencing clone quantification. Via MiXCR, TCRdb re-called the PCR reads, giving one row per CDR3 protein. The repertoire has approximately 670,000 distinct CDR3 sequences, about 20% of them found once; the top ten carry roughly 0.85%. Sequenced material: naive CD8+ T cells from blood, with Jurkat cell RNA spiked in. As to subset: FACS-sorted CD8+CD4-CCR7+CD45RA+ naive T cells. The receptors here all came from a human donor in good health. Some libraries in this study had Jurkat cell RNA spiked in.

The chain is built from TRBV30 and TRBJ2-6; D gene uncertain. Looked up from germline, CDR1 is GTSNPN and CDR2 is SVGIG (reference sequence). V lost 7 bases, J lost 6 bases, and 10 bases lay in between. The CDR3 consists of 12 residues. CDR3 bases: TGTGCCTTTGAACCCCAGGCCAACGTCCTGACTTTC. It is translated as CAFEPQANVLTF.

The chain links TRBV4-1 to TRBJ2-5; D is ambiguous. With 2 bases removed from V and 7 bases from J, the gap between germline ends came to 14 bases. Germline CDR1 MGHRA, CDR2 YSYEKL. The CDR3 has 14 residues. The chain's CDR3 is CASSQTPGSGTQYF. In DNA, the CDR3 is TGCGCCAGCAGCCAAACCCCCGGGTCAGGGACCCAGTACTTC.

This clonotype was seen only a few times. V gene TRBV30 combines with J gene TRBJ2-7; D might be TRBD1 or TRBD2, each matching 5 bases. Germline V gene data show CDR1 as GTSNPN and CDR2 as SVGIG (reference sequence). With 1 base removed from V and 3 bases from J, the gap between germline ends came to 13 bases. The CDR3 sequence is 14 residues long. CDR3 region: CAWSDGAGNYEQYF. CDR3 DNA sequence: TGTGCCTGGAGTGACGGGGCAGGGAACTACGAGCAGTACTTC.

This clonotype was counted between two and nine times. The chain links TRBV12-3 or TRBV12-4 to TRBJ2-1, with 8 bases aligning to TRBD1. There are 16 residues in the CDR3. J gave up 2 bases and V 6 bases, and 9 bases lay outside the gene matches. For the CDR3, the DNA is TGTGCCAGCAGCCCCCACGCAGGGGGCGCCTACAATGAGCAGTTCTTC. Translating it yields CASSPHAGGAYNEQFF.

This clonotype was recorded many times. The CDR3 loop is CASSETKWGQGAQPQHF. CDR3 bases: TGTGCCAGCAGTGAGACGAAATGGGGACAGGGGGCTCAGCCCCAGCATTTT. This sequence joins TRBV12-3 or TRBV12-4 and TRBJ1-5; 12 bases align to TRBD1. CDR3 size: 17 residues. The ends lost 5 bases at V and 6 bases at J; junction bases unmatched: 11.

Concerning this clonotype: A much larger clone differs from this one at a single base, so this may be a read error. The chain links TRBV30 to TRBJ2-7; the D gene is possibly TRBD2 (5 bases). This CDR3 contains 13 residues. Germline V gene lookup returns CDR1 GTSNPN and CDR2 SVGIG (reference sequence). The ends were cut back, 5 bases at V and 3 bases at J, with 14 bases in the middle. CDR3 coding DNA: TGTGCCTGGGGAGGAGGACCCCACTACGAGCAGTACTTC. Residues: CAWGGGPHYEQYF.

This clonotype was counted at least ten times. V and J are TRBV20-1 and TRBJ2-3; 15 nucleotides line up with TRBD2. J was trimmed by 5 bases and V by 6 bases; bases with no gene match: 15. The CDR3 is made up of 18 amino acids. The germline CDR1 and CDR2 sequences are DFQATT and SNEGSKA (reference sequence). CDR3 DNA sequence: TGCAGTGCCACGGGACTAGCGGGAGGCCTCCCTTGGGAAGATACGCAGTATTTT. This translates into CSATGLAGGLPWEDTQYF.

This clonotype was observed a few times. A much more abundant neighbour one base away suggests this may be a read error. The rearrangement uses TRBV4-1 and TRBJ2-7; D is perhaps TRBD1 (6 bases). Germline V gene lookup returns CDR1 MGHRA and CDR2 YSYEKL. The V end lost 5 bases, the J end lost 6 bases, and 17 bases lay between the germline ends. The CDR3 has 14 residues. The DNA for the CDR3 is TGCGCCAGCAGCGGGGAGACGAACAGGGCCGAGCAGTACTTC. Translated, it gives CASSGETNRAEQYF.

This clonotype has at least ten counts. As DNA, the CDR3 is TGTGCCAGCAGCTTAGCCGACCCCGCGTACGAGCAGTACTTC. Protein: CASSLADPAYEQYF. V and J are TRBV11-2 and TRBJ2-7; D unclear. Trimming removed 1 base from V and 4 bases from J, with 11 bases in between. This CDR3 is built from 14 residues. In germline, CDR1 is SGHAT, CDR2 FQNNGV.

About this clonotype itself: A read error may be the cause here, since a much bigger clone is one base away. The rearrangement links TRBV29-1 to TRBJ1-3; TRBD1 agrees at 7 bases. CDR3 length: 13 residues. The germline V gene encodes CDR1 SQVTM and CDR2 ANQGSEA. Here the CDR3 reads CSSSEGAGNTICF. The CDR3 coding sequence is TGCAGCTCATCTGAGGGGGCTGGAAACACCATATGTTTT.

The sample holds many counts of this clonotype. The gene calls are TRBV29-1 and TRBJ2-5; D gene ambiguous. Trimming pared 0 bases from V and 1 base from J, leaving 12 bases between. In germline, CDR1 is SQVTM, CDR2 ANQGSEA. The CDR3 is 15 residues long. The CDR3 coding sequence is TGCAGCGTTGAAGATAAAGGGTGGGCCCAAGAGACCCAGTACTTC. Its protein is CSVEDKGWAQETQYF.

Note on this clonotype: A much larger clone is a single base away; this may be a read error. The CDR3, as DNA: TGTGCCACCAGCAGAGATAAAGGGGGAGAGACCCAGTACTTC. This sequence encodes CATSRDKGGETQYF. The rearrangement uses TRBV15 and TRBJ2-5, with D perhaps matching TRBD1 (6 bases). Deletions cut 0 bases from V and 4 bases from J, with 9 bases between. Germline V CDR1 and CDR2: LNHNV, YYDKDF (reference sequence). The CDR3 loop spans 14 amino acids. Using reference TRBV15 and TRBJ2-5 for the parts outside the CDR3, the full variable domain is DAMVIQNPRYQVTQFGKPVTLSCSQTLNHNVMYWYQQKSSQAPKLLFHYYDKDFNNEADTPDNFQSRRPNTSFCFLDIRSPGLGDTAMYLCATSRDKGGETQYFGPGTRLLVL.

This clonotype was counted many times. CDR3 residues: CASSPWDTEAFF. In DNA form, the CDR3 reads TGTGCCAGCTCACCGTGGGACACTGAAGCTTTCTTT. The chain combines TRBV18 with TRBJ1-1; no definite D call. CDR1 is KGHSH and CDR2 is LQKENI in the germline V gene. This CDR3 has 12 residues. V was pared by 3 bases and J by 3 bases, with 5 bases between.

This clonotype was detected many times. V is TRBV2 and J is TRBJ2-5; tentatively, D is TRBD1 (6 bases). The germline V gene encodes CDR1 SNHLY and CDR2 FYNNEI. The CDR3 spans 16 residues. Trimming cost V 6 bases and J 0 bases, with 17 bases left between them. In DNA, the CDR3 is TGTGCCAGCAGGACCGGGACACCTTCCTACCAAGAGACCCAGTACTTC. Protein: CASRTGTPSYQETQYF.

This clonotype appeared many times. V and J are TRBV9 and TRBJ2-5; D gene uncertain. This CDR3 comprises 14 residues. Germline CDR1 and CDR2: SGDLS and YYNGEE. Trimming removed 4 bases from V and 0 bases from J, with 10 bases in between. CDR3 residues: CASSSDSNQETQYF. DNA for the CDR3: TGTGCCAGCAGCTCTGACTCCAACCAAGAGACCCAGTACTTC.

The chain has TRBV18 and TRBJ2-7; 7 bases align to TRBD1. With 3 bases clipped from V and 4 bases from J, the junction kept 12 bases outside the gene matches. Per germline, CDR1 KGHSH and CDR2 LQKENI. The CDR3 spans 16 residues. CDR3 region: CASSPPPDRWEYEQYF. CDR3 DNA sequence: TGTGCCAGCTCACCGCCCCCGGACAGGTGGGAGTACGAGCAGTACTTC.

This clonotype was detected many times. The V call is TRBV7-2, the J call TRBJ2-7; TRBD1 might be the D (6 bases). Per the germline V gene, CDR1 is SGHTA and CDR2 is FQGNSA. V gave up 3 bases and J gave up 7 bases, with 25 bases separating them. CDR3 length equals 17 residues. CDR3 nucleotides: TGTGCCAGCAGCTTGAGGGGACATGAAGCGAATAAGGGAGAGCAGTACTTC. It is translated as CASSLRGHEANKGEQYF.

This clonotype was detected ten times or more. V and J are TRBV7-8 and TRBJ2-2; 9 bases are shared with TRBD2. V shed 5 bases, J shed 0 bases, and the junction held 10 bases outside the gene matches. CDR1 is SGHVS and CDR2 is FQNEAQ in the germline V gene. CDR3 length: 18 amino acids. CDR3 amino acids: CASSPLSLAGPNTGELFF. The CDR3 DNA is TGTGCCAGCAGCCCACTTTCGCTAGCGGGGCCGAACACCGGGGAGCTGTTTTTT.

The table lists this clonotype with many counts. This rearrangement joins TRBV11-2 to TRBJ2-7; D may be TRBD2 (7 bases). V gave up 5 bases and J gave up 0 bases, with 17 bases separating them. CDR1 and CDR2 from the germline V gene are SGHAT and FQNNGV. The CDR3 is 16 residues long. CDR3 bases: TGTGCCAGCAGCCACCCGGGGGGCCCTGACTCCTACGAGCAGTACTTC. Translating it yields CASSHPGGPDSYEQYF.

This clonotype was seen a few times. The V gene is TRBV4-1, the J gene TRBJ2-1, with D unclear. The CDR3 has 15 residues. V was cut by 0 bases and J by 4 bases, with 10 bases left in between. The V gene's germline CDR1 is MGHRA and CDR2 YSYEKL. DNA for the CDR3: TGCGCCAGCAGCCAAGATTCGGCTATTTACAATGAGCAGTTCTTC. It codes for CASSQDSAIYNEQFF.

This chain joins TRBV4-3 and TRBJ1-5; tentatively, D is TRBD1 (5 bases). The CDR3 runs to 15 residues. Deletions cut 1 base from V and 7 bases from J, with 14 bases between. CDR1 is LGHNA and CDR2 is YSLEER in the germline V gene. The CDR3, as DNA: TGCGCCAGCAGCCAAGGTTGGCAGGGCGGGCAGCCCCAGCATTTT. Translated, it gives CASSQGWQGGQPQHF.

The rearrangement uses TRBV11-2 and TRBJ2-7; TRBD1 matches 9 bases. V was clipped by 0 bases and J by 6 bases; unmatched bases: 15. CDR1 is SGHAT, CDR2 FQNNGV, per germline. The CDR3 loop spans 18 amino acids. The CDR3 region is CASSLDGTGFAGSREQYF. DNA of the CDR3: TGTGCCAGCAGCTTAGATGGGACAGGGTTTGCAGGTTCACGCGAGCAGTACTTC.